The clone carrying this T cell receptor (beta chain) is termed medium-sized (0.01 to 0.1%). What it binds is not known. The TRBV12-4/TRBJ1-2 clonotypes were amplified using barcode primers with ligated adaptors. TCRdb used MiXCR to reprocess the multiplex PCR reads, holding one entry per CDR3 protein. The table has approximately 810 distinct CDR3 sequences, around 3.6% seen once. Purified naive CD4+ T cells were depleted of CD25+ Tregs. The V gene lost 6 bases and the J gene lost 4 bases, with 12 bases spanning the gap. The CDR3 contains 13 residues. Whole-study results and caveats: Naive CD4+ cells shared approximately 13% of tumor Treg sequences.

The sequenced sample consisted of naive CD4+ T cells sorted from blood. Subset denoted: naive CD4+ T cells, CD4+CD45RA+CD25-. The chain carries TRBV12-3 or TRBV12-4 and TRBJ1-2, with D perhaps matching TRBD1 (6 bases). The receptor comes from a female donor with breast cancer. In nucleotides, the CDR3 is TGTGCCAGCAGGTCACAGGGACTCTATGGCTACACCTTC. It is translated as CASRSQGLYGYTF.